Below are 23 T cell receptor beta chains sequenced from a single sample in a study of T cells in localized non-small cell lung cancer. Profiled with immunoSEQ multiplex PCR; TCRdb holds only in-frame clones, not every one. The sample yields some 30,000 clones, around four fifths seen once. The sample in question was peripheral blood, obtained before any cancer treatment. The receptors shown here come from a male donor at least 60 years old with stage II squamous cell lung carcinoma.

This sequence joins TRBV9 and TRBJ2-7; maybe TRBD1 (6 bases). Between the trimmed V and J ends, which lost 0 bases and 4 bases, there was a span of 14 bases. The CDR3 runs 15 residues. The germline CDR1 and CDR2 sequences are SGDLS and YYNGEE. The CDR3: CASSVEPGDEYEQYF. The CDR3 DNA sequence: TGTGCCAGCAGCGTAGAACCAGGGGATGAATACGAGCAGTACTTC.

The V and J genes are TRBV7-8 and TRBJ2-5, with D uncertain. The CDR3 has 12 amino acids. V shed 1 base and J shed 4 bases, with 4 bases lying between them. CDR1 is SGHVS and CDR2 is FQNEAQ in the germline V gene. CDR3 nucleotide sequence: TGTGCCAGCAGCTTAGTTGCAGAGACCCAGTACTTC. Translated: CASSLVAETQYF.

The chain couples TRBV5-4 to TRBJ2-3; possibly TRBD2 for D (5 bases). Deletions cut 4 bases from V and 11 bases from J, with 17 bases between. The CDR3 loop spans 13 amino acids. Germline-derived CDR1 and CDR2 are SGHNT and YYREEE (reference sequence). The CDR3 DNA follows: TGTGCCAGCAGCCTCCTTGGCGGGTGGGAGCAGTATTTT. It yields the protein CASSLLGGWEQYF. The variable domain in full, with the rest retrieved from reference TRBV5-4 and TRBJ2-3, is ETGVTQSPTHLIKTRGQQVTLRCSSQSGHNTVSWYQQALGQGPQFIFQYYREEENGRGNFPPRFSGLQFPNYSSELNVNALELDDSALYLCASSLLGGWEQYFGPGTRLTVL.

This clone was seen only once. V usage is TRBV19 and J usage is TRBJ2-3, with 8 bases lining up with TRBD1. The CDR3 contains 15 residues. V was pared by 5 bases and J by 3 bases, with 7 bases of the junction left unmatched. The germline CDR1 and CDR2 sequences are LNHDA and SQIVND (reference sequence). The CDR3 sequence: CASSVQGAATDTQYF. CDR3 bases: TGTGCCAGTAGTGTCCAGGGGGCTGCTACAGATACGCAGTATTTT.

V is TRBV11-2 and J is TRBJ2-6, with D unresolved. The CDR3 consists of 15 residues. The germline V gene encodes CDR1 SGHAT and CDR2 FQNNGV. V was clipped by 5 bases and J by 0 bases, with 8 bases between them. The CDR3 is CASSAKSSGANVLTF. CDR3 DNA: TGTGCCAGCAGCGCAAAAAGCTCTGGGGCCAACGTCCTGACTTTC.

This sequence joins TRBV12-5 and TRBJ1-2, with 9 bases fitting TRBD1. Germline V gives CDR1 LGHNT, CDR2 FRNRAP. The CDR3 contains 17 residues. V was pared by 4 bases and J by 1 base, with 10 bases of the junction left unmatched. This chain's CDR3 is CASGSLHRQGDNYGYTF. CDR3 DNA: TGTGCTAGTGGTTCCCTACACCGACAGGGGGATAACTATGGCTACACCTTC.

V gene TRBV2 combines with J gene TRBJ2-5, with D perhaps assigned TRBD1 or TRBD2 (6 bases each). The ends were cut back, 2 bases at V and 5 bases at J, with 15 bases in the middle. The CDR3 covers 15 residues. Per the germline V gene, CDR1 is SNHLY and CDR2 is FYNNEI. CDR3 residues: CASSERGAEGETQYF. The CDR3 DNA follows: TGTGCCAGCAGTGAAAGGGGGGCGGAGGGCGAGACCCAGTACTTC.

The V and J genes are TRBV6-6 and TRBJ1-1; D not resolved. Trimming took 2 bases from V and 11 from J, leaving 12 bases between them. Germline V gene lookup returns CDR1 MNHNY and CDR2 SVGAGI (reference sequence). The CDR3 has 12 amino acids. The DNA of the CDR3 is TGTGCCAGCAGTTACAGGGAGGGTCGGGCTTTCTTT. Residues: CASSYREGRAFF.

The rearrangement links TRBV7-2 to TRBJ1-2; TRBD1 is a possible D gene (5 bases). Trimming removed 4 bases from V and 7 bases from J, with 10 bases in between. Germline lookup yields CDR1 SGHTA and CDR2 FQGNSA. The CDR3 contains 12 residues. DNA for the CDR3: TGTGCCAGCAGCTCTCAGGGAACTGGCTACACCTTC. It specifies CASSSQGTGYTF.

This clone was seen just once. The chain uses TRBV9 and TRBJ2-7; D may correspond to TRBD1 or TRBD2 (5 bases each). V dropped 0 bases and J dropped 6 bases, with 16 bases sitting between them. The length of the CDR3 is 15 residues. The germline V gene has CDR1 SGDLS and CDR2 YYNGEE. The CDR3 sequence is CASSVAGTKSPEQYF. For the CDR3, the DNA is TGTGCCAGCAGCGTAGCGGGGACCAAAAGTCCCGAGCAGTACTTC.

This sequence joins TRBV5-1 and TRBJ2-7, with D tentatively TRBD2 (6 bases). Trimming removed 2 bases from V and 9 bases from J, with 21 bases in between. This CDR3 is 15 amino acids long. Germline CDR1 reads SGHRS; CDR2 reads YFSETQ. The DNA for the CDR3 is TGCGCCAGCAGCTTTTTCGGGACTCACGAGGTCGCGCAGTACTTC. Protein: CASSFFGTHEVAQYF.

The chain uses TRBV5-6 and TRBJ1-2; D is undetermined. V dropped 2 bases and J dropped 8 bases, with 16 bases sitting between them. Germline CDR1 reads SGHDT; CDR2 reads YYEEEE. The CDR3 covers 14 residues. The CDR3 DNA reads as TGTGCCAGCAGCTTCGGACGGGTGGTGGGGGGCTACACCTTC. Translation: CASSFGRVVGGYTF. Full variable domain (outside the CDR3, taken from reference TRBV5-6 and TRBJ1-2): DAGVTQSPTHLIKTRGQQVTLRCSPKSGHDTVSWYQQALGQGPQFIFQYYEEEERQRGNFPDRFSGHQFPNYSSELNVNALLLGDSALYLCASSFGRVVGGYTFGSGTRLTVV.

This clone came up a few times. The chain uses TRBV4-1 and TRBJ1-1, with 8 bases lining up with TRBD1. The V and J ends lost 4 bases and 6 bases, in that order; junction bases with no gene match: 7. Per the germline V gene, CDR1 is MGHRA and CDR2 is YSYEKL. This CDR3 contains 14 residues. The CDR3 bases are TGCGCCAGCAGCCCAGGACAGGGACGCGCTGAAGCTTTCTTT. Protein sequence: CASSPGQGRAEAFF.

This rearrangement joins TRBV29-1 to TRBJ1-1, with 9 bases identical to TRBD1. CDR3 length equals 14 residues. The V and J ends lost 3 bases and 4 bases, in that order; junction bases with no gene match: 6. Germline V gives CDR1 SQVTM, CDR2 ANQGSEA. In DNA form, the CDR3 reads TGCAGCGTTGAGGGGACAGGGCTCTTCACTGAAGCTTTCTTT. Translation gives CSVEGTGLFTEAFF.

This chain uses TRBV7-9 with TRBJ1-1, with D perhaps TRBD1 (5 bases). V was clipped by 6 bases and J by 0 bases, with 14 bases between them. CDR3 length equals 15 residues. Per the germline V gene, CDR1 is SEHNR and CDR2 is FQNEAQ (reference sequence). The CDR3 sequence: CASSPDGGLNTEAFF. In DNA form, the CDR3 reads TGTGCCAGCAGTCCGGATGGGGGATTGAACACTGAAGCTTTCTTT. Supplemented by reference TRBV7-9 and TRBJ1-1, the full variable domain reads DTGVSQNPRHKITKRGQNVTFRCDPISEHNRLYWYRQTLGQGPEFLTYFQNEAQLEKSRLLSDRFSAERPKGSFSTLEIQRTEQGDSAMYLCASSPDGGLNTEAFFGQGTRLTVV.

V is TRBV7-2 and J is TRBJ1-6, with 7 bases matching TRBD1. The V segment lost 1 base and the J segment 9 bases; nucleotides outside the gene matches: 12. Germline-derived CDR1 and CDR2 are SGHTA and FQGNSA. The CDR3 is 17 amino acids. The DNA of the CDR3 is TGTGCCAGCAGCTTAGGGGAGGGGGCGAAACCCATTTCACCCCTCCACTTT. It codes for CASSLGEGAKPISPLHF.

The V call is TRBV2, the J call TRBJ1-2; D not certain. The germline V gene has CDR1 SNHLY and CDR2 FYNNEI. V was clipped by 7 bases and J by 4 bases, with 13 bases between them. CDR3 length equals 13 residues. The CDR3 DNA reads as TGTGCCAGCACCCTCCAAGGACTCTATGGCTACACCTTC. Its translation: CASTLQGLYGYTF.

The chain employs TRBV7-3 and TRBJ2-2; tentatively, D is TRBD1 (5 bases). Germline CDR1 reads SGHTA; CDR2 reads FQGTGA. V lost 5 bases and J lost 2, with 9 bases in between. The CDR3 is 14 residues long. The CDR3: CASSPDRNTGELFF. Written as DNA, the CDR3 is TGTGCCAGCAGCCCAGACAGAAACACCGGGGAGCTGTTTTTT.

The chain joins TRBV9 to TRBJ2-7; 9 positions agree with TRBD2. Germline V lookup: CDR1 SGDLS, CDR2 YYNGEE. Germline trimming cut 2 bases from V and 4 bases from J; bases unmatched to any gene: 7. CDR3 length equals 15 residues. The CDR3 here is CASSVGSGGRYEQYF. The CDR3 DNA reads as TGTGCCAGCAGCGTCGGAAGCGGGGGGCGGTACGAGCAGTACTTC.

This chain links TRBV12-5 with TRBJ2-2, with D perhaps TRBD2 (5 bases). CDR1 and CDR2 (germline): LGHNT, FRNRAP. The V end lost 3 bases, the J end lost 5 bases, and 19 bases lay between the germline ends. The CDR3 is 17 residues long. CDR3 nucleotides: TGTGCTAGTGGTTTTAGGTTCGAAATTGGGGAGACCGGGGAGCTGTTTTTT. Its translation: CASGFRFEIGETGELFF.

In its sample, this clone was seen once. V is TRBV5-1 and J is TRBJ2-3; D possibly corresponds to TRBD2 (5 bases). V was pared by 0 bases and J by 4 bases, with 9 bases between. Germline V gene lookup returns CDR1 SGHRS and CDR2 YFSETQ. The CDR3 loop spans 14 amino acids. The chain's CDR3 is CASSLESGADTQYF. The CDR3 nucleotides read TGCGCCAGCAGCTTGGAGTCCGGGGCAGATACGCAGTATTTT.

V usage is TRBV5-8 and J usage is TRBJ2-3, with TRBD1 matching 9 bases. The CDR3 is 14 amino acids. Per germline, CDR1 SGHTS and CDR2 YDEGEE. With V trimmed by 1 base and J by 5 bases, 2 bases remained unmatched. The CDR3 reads CASSLTGGEDTQYF. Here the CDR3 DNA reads TGTGCCAGCAGCTTGACAGGGGGCGAAGATACGCAGTATTTT.

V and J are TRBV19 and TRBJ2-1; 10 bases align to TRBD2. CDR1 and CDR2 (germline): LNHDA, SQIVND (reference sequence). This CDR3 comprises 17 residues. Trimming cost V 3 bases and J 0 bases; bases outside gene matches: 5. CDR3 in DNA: TGTGCCAGTAGTATGCCGGGACTAGCGAGCTCCTACAATGAGCAGTTCTTC. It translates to CASSMPGLASSYNEQFF.